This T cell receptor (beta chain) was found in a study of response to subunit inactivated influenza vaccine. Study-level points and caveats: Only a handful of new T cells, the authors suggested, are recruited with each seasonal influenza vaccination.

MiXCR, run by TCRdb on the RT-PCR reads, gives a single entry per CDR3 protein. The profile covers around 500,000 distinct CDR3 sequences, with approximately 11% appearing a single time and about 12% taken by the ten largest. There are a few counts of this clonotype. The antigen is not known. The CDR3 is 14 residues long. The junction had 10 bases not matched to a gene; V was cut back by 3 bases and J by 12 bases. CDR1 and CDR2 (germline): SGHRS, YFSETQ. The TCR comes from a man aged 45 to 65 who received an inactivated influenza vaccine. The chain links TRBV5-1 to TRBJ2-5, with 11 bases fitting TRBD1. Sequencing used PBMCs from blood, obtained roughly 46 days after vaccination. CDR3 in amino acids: CASSSEGQGDPEYF. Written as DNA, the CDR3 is TGCGCCAGCAGCTCGGAGGGACAGGGGGACCCCGAGTACTTC.